This T cell receptor beta chain stems from a study of prognosis after radiotherapy for stage I lung cancer. Study conclusions and caveats: Divergent TRBV and TRBJ gene usage has reportedly been observed between patients with and without metastases.

TCR beta CDR3 amplification from genomic DNA was performed by two-round multiplex PCR. It was primers specific to each TRBV and TRBJ gene that first-round PCR used. TCRdb analysed the multiplex PCR reads with MiXCR anew, one entry per CDR3 protein. The sample has 50,000 or so distinct CDR3 sequences, about 37% seen once. In its sample, this clonotype was seen once. The target antigen is unknown. This may be a read error, as it is one base from a much larger clone. Germline CDR1 reads KGHSH; CDR2 reads LQKENI. The CDR3 sequence is 15 residues long. The chain recombines TRBV18 with TRBJ2-3; D perhaps matches TRBD1 (6 bases). This TCR derives from a donor aged 50 or older with non-small cell lung cancer. Specimen: PBMCs, collected before or after stereotactic body radiation therapy (not recorded which). CDR3 sequence (DNA): TGTGTCAGCTCCCTCAAGGAGGTCTTAGGGGGAACGCAGTATTTT. This translates into CVSSLKEVLGGTQYF.